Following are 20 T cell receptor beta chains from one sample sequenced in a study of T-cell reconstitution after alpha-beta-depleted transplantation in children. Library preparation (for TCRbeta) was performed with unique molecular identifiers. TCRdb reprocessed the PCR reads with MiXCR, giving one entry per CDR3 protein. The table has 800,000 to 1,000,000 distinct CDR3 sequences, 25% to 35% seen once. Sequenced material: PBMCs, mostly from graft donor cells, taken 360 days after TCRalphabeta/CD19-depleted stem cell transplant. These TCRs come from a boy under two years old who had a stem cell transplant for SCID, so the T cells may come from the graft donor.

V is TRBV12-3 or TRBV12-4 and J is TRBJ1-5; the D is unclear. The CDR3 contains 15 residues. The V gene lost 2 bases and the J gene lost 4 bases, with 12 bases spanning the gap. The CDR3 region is CASSLFAAPNQPQHF. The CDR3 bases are TGTGCCAGCAGTTTATTCGCAGCCCCGAATCAGCCCCAGCATTTT.

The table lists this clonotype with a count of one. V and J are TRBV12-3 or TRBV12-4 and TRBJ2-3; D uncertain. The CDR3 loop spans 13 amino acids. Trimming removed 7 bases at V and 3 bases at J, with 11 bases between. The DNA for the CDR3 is TGTGCCAGCACTCCCCCGGATACAGATACGCAGTATTTT. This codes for CASTPPDTDTQYF.

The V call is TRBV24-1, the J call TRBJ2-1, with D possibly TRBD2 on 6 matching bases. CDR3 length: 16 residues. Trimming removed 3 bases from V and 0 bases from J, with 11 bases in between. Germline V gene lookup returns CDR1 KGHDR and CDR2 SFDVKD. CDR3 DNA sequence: TGTGCCACCAGTGATCCTGGGGGGAGCTCCTACAATGAGCAGTTCTTC. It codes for CATSDPGGSSYNEQFF.

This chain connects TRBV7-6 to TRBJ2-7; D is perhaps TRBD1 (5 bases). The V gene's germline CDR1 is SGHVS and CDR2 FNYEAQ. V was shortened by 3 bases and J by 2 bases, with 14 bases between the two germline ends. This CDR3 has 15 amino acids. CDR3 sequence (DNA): TGTGCCAGCAGCTTGGATTTGGGGCGGACCTACGAGCAGTACTTC. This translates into CASSLDLGRTYEQYF.

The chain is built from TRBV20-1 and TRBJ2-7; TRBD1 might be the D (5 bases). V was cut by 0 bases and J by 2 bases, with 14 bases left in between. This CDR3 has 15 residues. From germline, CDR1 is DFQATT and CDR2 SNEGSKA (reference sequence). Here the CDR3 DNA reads TGCAGTGCTAGAGATCCCTATGGCAGGGCCTACGAGCAGTACTTC. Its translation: CSARDPYGRAYEQYF.

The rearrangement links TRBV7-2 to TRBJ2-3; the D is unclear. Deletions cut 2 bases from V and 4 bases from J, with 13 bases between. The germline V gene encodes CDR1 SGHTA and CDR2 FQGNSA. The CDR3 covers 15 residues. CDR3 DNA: TGTGCCAGCAGCTTATTCTTCTCTCAGGCAGATACGCAGTATTTT. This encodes CASSLFFSQADTQYF.

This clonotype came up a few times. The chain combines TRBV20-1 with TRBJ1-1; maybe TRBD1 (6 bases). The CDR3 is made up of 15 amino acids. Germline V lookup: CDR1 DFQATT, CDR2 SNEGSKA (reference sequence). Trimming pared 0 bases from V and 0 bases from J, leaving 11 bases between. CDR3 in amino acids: CSARDRGRVNTEAFF. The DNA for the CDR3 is TGCAGTGCTAGAGATAGGGGGAGAGTGAACACTGAAGCTTTCTTT.

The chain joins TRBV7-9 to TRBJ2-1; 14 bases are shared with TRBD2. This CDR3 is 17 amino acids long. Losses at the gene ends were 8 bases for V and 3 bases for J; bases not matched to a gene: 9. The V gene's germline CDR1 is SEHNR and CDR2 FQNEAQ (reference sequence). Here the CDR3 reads CASQGTSGGTNYNEQFF. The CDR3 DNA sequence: TGTGCCAGCCAGGGGACTAGCGGGGGTACAAACTACAATGAGCAGTTCTTC.

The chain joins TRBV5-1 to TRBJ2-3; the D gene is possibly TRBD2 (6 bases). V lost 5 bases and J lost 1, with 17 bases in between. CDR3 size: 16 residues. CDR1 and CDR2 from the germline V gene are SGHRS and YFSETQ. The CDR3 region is CASSGDGRRGTDTQYF. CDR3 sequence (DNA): TGCGCCAGCAGTGGGGACGGGAGAAGGGGCACAGATACGCAGTATTTT.

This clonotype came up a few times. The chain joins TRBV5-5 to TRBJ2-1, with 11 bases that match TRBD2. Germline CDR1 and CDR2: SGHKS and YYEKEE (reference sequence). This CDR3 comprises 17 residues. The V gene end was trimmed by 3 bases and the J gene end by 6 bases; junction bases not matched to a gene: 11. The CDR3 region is CASSWSSGGAVGNEQFF. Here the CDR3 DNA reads TGTGCCAGCAGCTGGAGTAGCGGGGGGGCGGTCGGCAATGAGCAGTTCTTC.

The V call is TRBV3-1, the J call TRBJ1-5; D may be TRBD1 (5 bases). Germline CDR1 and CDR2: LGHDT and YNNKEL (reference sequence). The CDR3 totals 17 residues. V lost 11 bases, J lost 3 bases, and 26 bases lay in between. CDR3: CASSQDGGDVPNQPQHF. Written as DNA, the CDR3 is TGTGCCTCCTCCCAAGACGGGGGAGACGTTCCCAATCAGCCCCAGCATTTT.

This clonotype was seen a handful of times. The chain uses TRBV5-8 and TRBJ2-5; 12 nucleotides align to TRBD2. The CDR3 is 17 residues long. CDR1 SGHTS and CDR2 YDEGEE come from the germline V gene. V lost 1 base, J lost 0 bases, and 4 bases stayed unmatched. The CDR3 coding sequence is TGTGCCAGCAGCTTGTGGTGGACTAGCGGGAACCAAGAGACCCAGTACTTC. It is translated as CASSLWWTSGNQETQYF.

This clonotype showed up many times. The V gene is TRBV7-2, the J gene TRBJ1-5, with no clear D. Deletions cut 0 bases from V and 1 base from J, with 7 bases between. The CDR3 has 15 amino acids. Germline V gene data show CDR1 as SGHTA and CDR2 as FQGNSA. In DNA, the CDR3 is TGTGCCAGCAGCTTAGCCCTCGGAAGCAATCAGCCCCAGCATTTT. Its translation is CASSLALGSNQPQHF.

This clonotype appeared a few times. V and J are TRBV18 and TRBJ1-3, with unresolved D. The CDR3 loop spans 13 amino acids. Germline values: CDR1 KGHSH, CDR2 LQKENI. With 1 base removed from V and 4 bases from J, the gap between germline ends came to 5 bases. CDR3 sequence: CASSPQFGNTIYF. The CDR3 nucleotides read TGTGCCAGCTCACCACAATTCGGAAACACCATATATTTT.

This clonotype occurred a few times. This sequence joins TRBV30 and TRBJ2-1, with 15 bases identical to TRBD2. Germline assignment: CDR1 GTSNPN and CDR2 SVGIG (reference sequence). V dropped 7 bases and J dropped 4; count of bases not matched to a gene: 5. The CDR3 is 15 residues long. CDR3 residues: CASGTSGGPYNEQFF. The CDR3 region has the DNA TGTGCCTCGGGGACTAGCGGGGGGCCGTACAATGAGCAGTTCTTC.

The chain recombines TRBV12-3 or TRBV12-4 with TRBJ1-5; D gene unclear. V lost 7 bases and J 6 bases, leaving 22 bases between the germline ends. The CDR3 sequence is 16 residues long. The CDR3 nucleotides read TGTGCCAGCACCCCAACGACGAGGCCGGCCAGTCAGCCCCAGCATTTT. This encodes CASTPTTRPASQPQHF.

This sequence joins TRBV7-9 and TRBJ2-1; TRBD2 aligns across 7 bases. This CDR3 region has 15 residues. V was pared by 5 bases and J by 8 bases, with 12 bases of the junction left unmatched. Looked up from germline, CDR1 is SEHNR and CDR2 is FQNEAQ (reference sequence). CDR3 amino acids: CASSPGVAGGDEQFF. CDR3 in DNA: TGTGCCAGCAGCCCCGGGGTAGCGGGCGGCGATGAGCAGTTCTTC.

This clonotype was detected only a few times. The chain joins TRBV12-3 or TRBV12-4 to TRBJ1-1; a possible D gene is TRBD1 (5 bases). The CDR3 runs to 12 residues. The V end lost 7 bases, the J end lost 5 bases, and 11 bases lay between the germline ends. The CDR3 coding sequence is TGTGCCAGCAACCTTGGGGGTACTGAAGCTTTCTTT. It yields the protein CASNLGGTEAFF.

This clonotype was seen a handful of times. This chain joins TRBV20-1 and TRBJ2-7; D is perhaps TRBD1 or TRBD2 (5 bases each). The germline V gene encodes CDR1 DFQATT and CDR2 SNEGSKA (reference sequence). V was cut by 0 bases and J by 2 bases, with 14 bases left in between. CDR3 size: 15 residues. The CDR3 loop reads CSARDSGTLAYEQYF. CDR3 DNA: TGCAGTGCTAGAGATTCCGGGACGCTTGCCTACGAGCAGTACTTC.

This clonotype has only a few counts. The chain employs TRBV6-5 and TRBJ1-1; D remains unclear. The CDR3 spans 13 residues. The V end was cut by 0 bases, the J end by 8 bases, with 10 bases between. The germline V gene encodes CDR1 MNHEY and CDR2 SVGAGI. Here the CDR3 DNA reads TGTGCCAGCAGTTACTCGTCGACCGCAGAAGCTTTCTTT. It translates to CASSYSSTAEAFF.